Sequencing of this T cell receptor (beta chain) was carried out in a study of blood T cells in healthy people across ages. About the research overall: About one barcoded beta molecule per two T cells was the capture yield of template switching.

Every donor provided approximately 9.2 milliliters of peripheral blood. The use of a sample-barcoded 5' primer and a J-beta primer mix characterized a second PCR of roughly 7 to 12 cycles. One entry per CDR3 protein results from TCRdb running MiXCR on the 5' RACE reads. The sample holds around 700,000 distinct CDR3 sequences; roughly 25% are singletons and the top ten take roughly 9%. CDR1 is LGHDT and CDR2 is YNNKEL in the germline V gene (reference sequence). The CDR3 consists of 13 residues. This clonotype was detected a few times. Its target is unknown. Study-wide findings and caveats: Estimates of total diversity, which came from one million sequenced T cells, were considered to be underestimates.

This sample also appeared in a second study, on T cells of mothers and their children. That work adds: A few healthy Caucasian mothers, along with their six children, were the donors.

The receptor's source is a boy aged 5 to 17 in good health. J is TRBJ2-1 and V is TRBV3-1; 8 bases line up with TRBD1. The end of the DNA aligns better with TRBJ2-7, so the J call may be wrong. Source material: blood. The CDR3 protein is CASRKGQAREQYF. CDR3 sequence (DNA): TGTGCCAGCAGGAAGGGACAGGCGCGCGAGCAGTACTTC.